These T cell receptor beta chains were read from a single sample in a study of blood T cell repertoires in COVID-19. Sequencing used immunoSEQ multiplex PCR; TCRdb keeps in-frame clones, though not all of them. The sample contains roughly 190,000 clones, roughly 84% of which appear only once. Sample: PBMCs or T cells enriched from blood (not recorded which). The source of these receptors is a woman aged 25 to 39 who had recovered from COVID-19. CDR3s include the opening cysteine and the closing phenylalanine or tryptophan. A D gene is named only where the DNA matches it firmly. Expanded clones get a size class; other rows say once, few or many, or leave the size out.

v_gene	d_gene	abundance	j_gene	CDR3nt	CDR3aa
TRBV7-9	NA	NA	TRBJ1-5	TGTGCCAGCAGCTTAACAAATAGCAATCAGCCCCAGCATTTT	CASSLTNSNQPQHF
TRBV5-1	TRBD1	NA	TRBJ2-7	TGCGCCAGCAGTCGGGACAGGGCTGCCATCTCCTACGAGCAGTACTTC	CASSRDRAAISYEQYF
TRBV28	NA	NA	TRBJ2-2	TGTGCCAGCAGTTTAAGGGCAGGGGCCGGTACCGGGGAGCTGTTTTTT	CASSLRAGAGTGELFF
TRBV3-1/TRBV3-2	NA	NA	TRBJ1-5	TGTGCCAGCAGCCAAGATGCGGGGGGAGGCAGGGCCCAGCATTTT	CASSQDAGGGRAQHF
TRBV19	TRBD1	NA	TRBJ1-5	TGTGCCAGTAGTGTTAACAGGGGAAATCAGCCCCAGCATTTT	CASSVNRGNQPQHF
TRBV10-3	TRBD2	NA	TRBJ2-1	TGTGCCATCAGTGCGTTCGGGGCTAGCGGGGGTAACTCCTACAATGAGCAGTTCTTC	CAISAFGASGGNSYNEQFF
TRBV7-3	TRBD2	NA	TRBJ2-5	TGTGCCAGCAGCTTAACGGGACTAGCGGGAGGACAAGAGACCCAGTACTTC	CASSLTGLAGGQETQYF
TRBV15	TRBD2	NA	TRBJ2-5	TGTGCCACCAGCAGGGGGTTAGCGGGGGAAACAGAGACCCAGTACTTC	CATSRGLAGETETQYF
TRBV11-2	TRBD2	NA	TRBJ2-7	TGTGCCAGCAGCTTCAAGGGACTAGACTACGAGCAGTACTTC	CASSFKGLDYEQYF
TRBV30	TRBD1	NA	TRBJ1-1	TGTGCCTGGAGCAGGGGGTTGGACACTGAAGCTTTCTTT	CAWSRGLDTEAFF
TRBV10-3	NA	NA	TRBJ1-2	TGTGCCATCAGTGAGTCGTCCGGGAACGCTAACTATGGCTACACCTTC	CAISESSGNANYGYTF
TRBV10-3	TRBD1	NA	TRBJ1-1	TGTGCCATCAGTGATTCTTGGACAGGGAGGACTGAAGCTTTCTTT	CAISDSWTGRTEAFF
TRBV19	NA	NA	TRBJ1-5	TGTGCCAGTAGTCGGCAGGGAACCAATCAGCCCCAGCATTTT	CASSRQGTNQPQHF
TRBV27	NA	NA	TRBJ1-6	TGTGCCAGCAGTTTAGGGCCAGCACGCCTCCACTTT	CASSLGPARLHF
TRBV6-5	TRBD1	NA	TRBJ1-2	TGTGCCAGCAGTCGGGACAGGTCTTACTATGGCTACACCTTC	CASSRDRSYYGYTF
TRBV7-2	NA	NA	TRBJ2-7	TGTGCCAGCAGCTTAACACCTTACAGATACGAGCAGTACTTC	CASSLTPYRYEQYF
TRBV10-3	TRBD1	NA	TRBJ1-4	TGTGCCATCAGTGCCTTACAGGGGGCGACTAATGAAAAACTGTTTTTT	CAISALQGATNEKLFF
TRBV7-2	TRBD2	NA	TRBJ2-4	TGTGCCAGCACCTCGGGACTAGCGGGGGGGGGCATTCAGTACTTC	CASTSGLAGGGIQYF
TRBV6-2/TRBV6-3	NA	few	TRBJ1-5	TGTGCCAGCAGTTATTGGGAGGGGGGAGATCAGCCCCAGCATTTT	CASSYWEGGDQPQHF
TRBV28	NA	NA	TRBJ2-5	TGTGCCAGCAGTTCGGTTGCGGAACAAGAGACCCAGTACTTC	CASSSVAEQETQYF
TRBV5-4	TRBD1	NA	TRBJ1-4	TGTGCCAGCAGCTTGCCCCCAGGACAGGGGGGGATTGAAAAACTGTTTTTT	CASSLPPGQGGIEKLFF
TRBV20-1	TRBD1	NA	TRBJ2-3	TGCAGTGCTAGTATCAGGGGGCTTGGGACAGATACGCAGTATTTT	CSASIRGLGTDTQYF
TRBV4-1	TRBD1	NA	TRBJ1-5	TGCGCCAGCAGCCAGGGACAGGGGCTCAGCAATCAGCCCCAGCATTTT	CASSQGQGLSNQPQHF
TRBV28	TRBD1	NA	TRBJ2-5	TGTGCCAGCAGTGGGGAGGGTCCGGGACAGGGGTTTGGGACCCAGTACTTC	CASSGEGPGQGFGTQYF
TRBV5-1	NA	many	TRBJ2-7	TGCGCCAGCAGGGAGGCGATACCCTACGAGCAGTACTTC	CASREAIPYEQYF
TRBV28	TRBD1	NA	TRBJ1-2	TGTGCCAGCAGTACCAGGGGGCGGAACTATGGCTACACCTTC	CASSTRGRNYGYTF
TRBV5-1	NA	once	TRBJ1-5	TGCGCCAGCGACCCGGACAGACCGGCAAATCAGCCCCAGCATTTT	CASDPDRPANQPQHF
TRBV2	TRBD2	NA	TRBJ2-5	TGTGCCAGCGAGAACAGCGGGACCACTCAAGAGACCCAGTACTTC	CASENSGTTQETQYF
TRBV5-1	NA	NA	TRBJ2-1	TGCGCCAGCAGCTTCCCGGGTATTGATGAGCAGTTCTTC	CASSFPGIDEQFF
TRBV5-4	NA	NA	TRBJ2-2	TGTGCCGAGGGCCTAGCAGGCACCGGGGAGCTGTTTTTT	CAEGLAGTGELFF
TRBV4-2	TRBD2	large	TRBJ2-7	TGTGCCAGCAGCCAAGCACTAGCGGGAGGGTACGAGCAGTACTTC	CASSQALAGGYEQYF
TRBV11-1	TRBD1	NA	TRBJ1-2	TGTGCCAGCAGCTTAATCCCAGGGGGAGTCTATGGCTACACCTTC	CASSLIPGGVYGYTF
TRBV7-8	TRBD1	NA	TRBJ2-5	TGTGCCAGCAGCCCTTACCGGGCAGGGGGTCCCCAAGAGACCCAGTACTTC	CASSPYRAGGPQETQYF
TRBV7-9	NA	NA	TRBJ1-2	TGTGCCAGCAGCTTAGGGATCTGGGACAAATATACTCTAAACTATGGCTACACCTTC	CASSLGIWDKYTLNYGYTF
TRBV10-2	TRBD2	NA	TRBJ2-5	TGCGCCAGCAGTGAGCAGGGACTAGCGGGGTTCGTCGAGACCCAGTACTTC	CASSEQGLAGFVETQYF
TRBV20-1	TRBD1	NA	TRBJ1-2	TGCAGTGCTAGTGGACAGGGACCCAGCGGCTACACCTTC	CSASGQGPSGYTF
TRBV18	NA	NA	TRBJ1-1	TGTGCCAGCTCACCTTTAAACACTGAAGCTTTCTTT	CASSPLNTEAFF
TRBV19	NA	NA	TRBJ1-4	TGTGCCAGTAACTCTCGCCCGGGAGGGACTAATGAAAAACTGTTTTTT	CASNSRPGGTNEKLFF
TRBV19	TRBD1	NA	TRBJ2-4	TGTGCCAGTAGTCCCCCCCGGGACAGGGGTCGAGTAGCCAAAAACATTCAGTACTTC	CASSPPRDRGRVAKNIQYF
TRBV7-3	TRBD2	NA	TRBJ2-3	TGTGCCAGCAGTTCATCCGGGACTATCACAGATACGCAGTATTTT	CASSSSGTITDTQYF
TRBV5-5	TRBD1	NA	TRBJ1-5	TGTGCCAGCATGAGCGGACAGGGAGGCAATCAGCCCCAGCATTTT	CASMSGQGGNQPQHF
TRBV18	TRBD1	once	TRBJ2-3	TGTGCCAGCTCGTCTCGACAGGGGGCAGATACGCAGTATTTT	CASSSRQGADTQYF
TRBV6-2/TRBV6-3	TRBD2	NA	TRBJ2-7	TGTGCCAGCAGTTACTCCCTAGCGGGAGGGCCATACGAGCAGTACTTC	CASSYSLAGGPYEQYF
TRBV7-8	NA	NA	TRBJ1-2	TGTGCCAGCAGCTCGCAGTTATTCTATGGCTACACCTTC	CASSSQLFYGYTF
TRBV6-5	TRBD2	NA	TRBJ2-1	TGTGCCAGCAGTTCAAGCGGGAGTATTCGAGATGAGCAGTTCTTC	CASSSSGSIRDEQFF
TRBV12-3/TRBV12-4	NA	NA	TRBJ1-6	TGTGCCAGCAGTTTCTCCAATTCACCCCTCCACTTT	CASSFSNSPLHF
TRBV5-1	TRBD2	NA	TRBJ2-3	TGCGCCAGCAGTCGGGGAGCGGGATGGGGGACAGATACGCAGTATTTT	CASSRGAGWGTDTQYF
TRBV6-5	NA	NA	TRBJ2-3	TGTGCCAGCAGTTATGGGCCAGATACGCAGTATTTT	CASSYGPDTQYF
TRBV18	NA	NA	TRBJ1-4	TGTGCCAGTAGATTGGGCTTAACTAATGAAAAACTGTTTTTT	CASRLGLTNEKLFF
TRBV5-1	TRBD2	NA	TRBJ2-7	TGCGCCAGCAGCCCCAGCGGGAGGGCCGACGAGCAGTACTTC	CASSPSGRADEQYF
TRBV29-1	NA	few	TRBJ1-2	TGCAGCGTTGGAGGGCCGGTGGGTGGCTACACCTTC	CSVGGPVGGYTF
TRBV9	TRBD2	few	TRBJ2-3	TGTGCCAGCAGCCCCCGCCTAAAACGGGGGGGCACAGATACGCAGTATTTT	CASSPRLKRGGTDTQYF
TRBV4-2	NA	once	TRBJ1-2	TGTGCCAGCAGCCAAGCGACAGGAGACTATGGCTACACCTTC	CASSQATGDYGYTF
TRBV15	TRBD1	NA	TRBJ1-5	TGTGCCACCAGCCGCGGAACATTGACAGGGGAAGGGCAGCCCCAGCATTTT	CATSRGTLTGEGQPQHF